A selection of T cell receptor beta chains follows, all from one sample in a study of T-cell memory formation after mild COVID-19. TCRdb re-derived calls from the 5' RACE reads in MiXCR, one entry per CDR3 protein. The table records about 170,000 distinct CDR3 sequences, 10% to 15% of them present only once. Source material: PBMCs or a T cell subset sorted from them (not recorded which). These receptors originate from a man aged 18-30 years who had mild COVID-19 (a few samples of this study predate the infection). Cell type and time point are not known. Each CDR3 is given with its conserved first and last residue. A D gene is named only where the DNA matches it firmly. Some rows have no size entry. The others give once, few or many, or a class for an expanded clone.

cdr3_nt cdr3_aa v_call clone_size d_call j_call
TGTGCCAGCAGCCAGCTACTATACGGGGAGCTGTTTTTT CASSQLLYGELFF TRBV11-2 few NA TRBJ2-2
TGTGCCAGCAGAAAATTGGGCCAGGGGCAGACCCAGTACTTC CASRKLGQGQTQYF TRBV6-5 few NA TRBJ2-5
TGCGCCAGCAGCGCCCAGCGGGGGGGCTCCTACGAGCAGTACTTC CASSAQRGGSYEQYF TRBV5-1 many TRBD2 TRBJ2-7
TGTGCCAGCAGCCTGGGGGACGGTCAGCCCCAGCATTTT CASSLGDGQPQHF TRBV7-2 many NA TRBJ1-5
TGCGCCAGCAGCTCCAGGGGCGGGACAGATACGCAGTATTTT CASSSRGGTDTQYF TRBV5-1 few NA TRBJ2-3
TGTGCCAGCAGCTTTGAATATGAGCAGTTCTTC CASSFEYEQFF TRBV5-6 many NA TRBJ2-1
TGTGCCAGCAGTTACTCAACGGGACTCTATGGCTACACCTTC CASSYSTGLYGYTF TRBV6-5 NA NA TRBJ1-2
TGTGCCAGCAGCTTAAGGGGACAGGGATCAAACATTCAGTACTTC CASSLRGQGSNIQYF TRBV7-2 few TRBD1 TRBJ2-4
TGTGCCACCAGACAGGGGGGGTATGGCTACACCTTC CATRQGGYGYTF TRBV2 NA TRBD1 TRBJ1-2
TGCGCCAGCAGCCAAGGGACAGGGGGAAATCAGCCCCAGCATTTT CASSQGTGGNQPQHF TRBV4-1 few TRBD1 TRBJ1-5
TGTGCCAGCAGCGCGGGACTAGCGGGAGCAGATACGCAGTATTTT CASSAGLAGADTQYF TRBV7-2 NA TRBD2 TRBJ2-3
TGTGCCAGCGAACTAATCTCGGGACAGGGTTACGAGCAGTACTTC CASELISGQGYEQYF TRBV6-1 NA TRBD1 TRBJ2-7
TGTGCCAGCAGCCGCGGGGGACAGGGTAATGAAAAACTGTTTTTT CASSRGGQGNEKLFF TRBV7-8 NA TRBD1 TRBJ1-4